This entry features one TCR beta chain sequence. This specimen belongs to a study of blood T cell repertoires in COVID-19. Study in general: Donors in the United States, Italy and Spain gave samples during acute or convalescent COVID-19.

The protocol was immunoSEQ multiplex PCR, while the TCRdb copy is restricted to in-frame clones and leaves out a portion. The table lists 250,000 to 300,000 clones, approximately 86% of them singletons. The V end lost 1 base, the J end lost 4 bases, and 11 bases lay between the germline ends. CDR1 and CDR2 from the germline V gene are SGHNT and YYREEE (reference sequence). The CDR3 has 14 residues. This TCR came from a man between 25 and 39 years old with active or convalescent COVID-19. The rearrangement links TRBV5-4 to TRBJ1-2; D is undetermined. The sequenced sample consisted of peripheral blood. The CDR3 DNA is TGTGCCAGCAGCTTGTATGGTGTCAGCTATGGCTACACCTTC. It translates to CASSLYGVSYGYTF.